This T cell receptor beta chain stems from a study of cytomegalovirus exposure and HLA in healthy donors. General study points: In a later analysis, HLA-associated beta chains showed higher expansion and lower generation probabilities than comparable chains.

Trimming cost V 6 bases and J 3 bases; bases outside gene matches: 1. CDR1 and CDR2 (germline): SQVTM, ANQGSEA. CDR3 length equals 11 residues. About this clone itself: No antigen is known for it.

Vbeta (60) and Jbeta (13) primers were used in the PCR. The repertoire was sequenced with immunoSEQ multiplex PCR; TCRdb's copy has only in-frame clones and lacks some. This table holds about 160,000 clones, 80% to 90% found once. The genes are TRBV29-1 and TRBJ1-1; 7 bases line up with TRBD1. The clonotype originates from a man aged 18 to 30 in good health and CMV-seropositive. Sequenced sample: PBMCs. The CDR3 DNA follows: TGCAGCGTGGGACAGTACACTGAAGCTTTCTTT. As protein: CSVGQYTEAFF.